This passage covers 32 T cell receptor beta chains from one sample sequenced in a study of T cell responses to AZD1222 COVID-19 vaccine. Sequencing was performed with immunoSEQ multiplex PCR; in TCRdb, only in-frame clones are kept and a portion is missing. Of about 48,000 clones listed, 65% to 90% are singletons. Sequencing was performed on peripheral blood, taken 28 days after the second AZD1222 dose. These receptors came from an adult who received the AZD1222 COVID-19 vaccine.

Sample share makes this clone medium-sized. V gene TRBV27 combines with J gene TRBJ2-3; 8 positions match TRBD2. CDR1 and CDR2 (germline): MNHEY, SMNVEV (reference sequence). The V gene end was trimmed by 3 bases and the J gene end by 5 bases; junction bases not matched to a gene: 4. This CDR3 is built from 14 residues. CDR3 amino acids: CASSFLLAGDTQYF. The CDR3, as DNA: TGTGCCAGCAGTTTTTTGCTAGCGGGAGATACGCAGTATTTT.

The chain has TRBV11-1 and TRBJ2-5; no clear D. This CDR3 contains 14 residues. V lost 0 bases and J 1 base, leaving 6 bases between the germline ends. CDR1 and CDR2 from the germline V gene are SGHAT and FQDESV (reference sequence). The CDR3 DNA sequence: TGTGCCAGCAGCTTAGCCATATCCCAAGAGACCCAGTACTTC. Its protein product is CASSLAISQETQYF.

The CDR3 spells CASSSGISGVTDTQYF. The CDR3 DNA reads as TGCGCCAGCAGTTCCGGTATTAGCGGAGTTACCGATACGCAGTATTTT. The chain employs TRBV5-1 and TRBJ2-3; tentative D call: TRBD2 (6 bases). V shed 5 bases and J shed 6 bases, with 22 bases lying between them. This CDR3 comprises 16 residues. Per germline, CDR1 SGHRS and CDR2 YFSETQ.

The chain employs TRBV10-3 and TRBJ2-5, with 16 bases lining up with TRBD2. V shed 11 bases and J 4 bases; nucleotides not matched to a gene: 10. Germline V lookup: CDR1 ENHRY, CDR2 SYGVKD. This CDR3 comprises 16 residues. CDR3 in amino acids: CAVSGTSGRAAETQYF. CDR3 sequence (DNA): TGTGCCGTCTCCGGGACTAGCGGGAGGGCCGCAGAGACCCAGTACTTC.

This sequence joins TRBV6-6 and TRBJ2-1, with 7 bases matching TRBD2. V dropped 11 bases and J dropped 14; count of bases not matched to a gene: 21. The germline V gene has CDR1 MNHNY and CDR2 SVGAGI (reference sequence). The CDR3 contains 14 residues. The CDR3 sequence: CAVSYGDKPGLKFF. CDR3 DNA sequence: TGTGCCGTCTCGTACGGGGATAAACCGGGACTAAAGTTCTTC.

CDR3 sequence reads: CASSPGTSGRRTYEQYF. The CDR3 nucleotides read TGTGCCAGCAGCCCCGGGACTAGCGGGCGGAGAACCTACGAGCAGTACTTC. The chain links TRBV7-6 to TRBJ2-7, with TRBD2 identical over 12 bases. CDR1 SGHVS and CDR2 FNYEAQ come from the germline V gene. The CDR3 covers 17 residues. J lost 2 bases, V lost 5 bases, and 10 bases had no gene match.

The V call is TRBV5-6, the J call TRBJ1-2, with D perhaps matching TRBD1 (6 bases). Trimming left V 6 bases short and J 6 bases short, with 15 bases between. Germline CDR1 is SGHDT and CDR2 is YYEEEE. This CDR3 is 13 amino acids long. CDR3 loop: CASTLTGSDGYTF. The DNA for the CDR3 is TGTGCCAGCACCCTAACAGGGAGTGATGGCTACACCTTC.

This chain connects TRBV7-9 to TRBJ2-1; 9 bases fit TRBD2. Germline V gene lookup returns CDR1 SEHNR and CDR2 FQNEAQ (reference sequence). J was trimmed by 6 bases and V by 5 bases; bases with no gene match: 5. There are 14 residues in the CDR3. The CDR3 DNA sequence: TGTGCCAGCAGCCCCGGGACTAGCTTCAATGAGCAGTTCTTC. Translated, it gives CASSPGTSFNEQFF.

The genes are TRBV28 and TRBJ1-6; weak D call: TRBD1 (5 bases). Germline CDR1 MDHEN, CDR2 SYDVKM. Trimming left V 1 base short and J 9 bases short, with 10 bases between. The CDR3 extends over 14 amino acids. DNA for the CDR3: TGTGCCAGCAGTTTATCCAGGGTTGGTTCACCCCTCCACTTT. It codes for CASSLSRVGSPLHF.

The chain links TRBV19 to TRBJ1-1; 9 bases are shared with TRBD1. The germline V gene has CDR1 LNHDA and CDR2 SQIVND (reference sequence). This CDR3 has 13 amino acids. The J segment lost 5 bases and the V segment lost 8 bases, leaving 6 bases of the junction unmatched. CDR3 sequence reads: CASRTGAGTEAFF. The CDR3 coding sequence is TGTGCCAGTCGGACAGGGGCCGGGACTGAAGCTTTCTTT.

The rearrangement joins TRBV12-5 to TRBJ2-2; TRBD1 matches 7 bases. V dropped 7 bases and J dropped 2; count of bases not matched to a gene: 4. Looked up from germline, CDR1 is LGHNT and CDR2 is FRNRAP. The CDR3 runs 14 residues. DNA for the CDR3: TGTGCTAGTGAAAGACAGGGAAACACCGGGGAGCTGTTTTTT. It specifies CASERQGNTGELFF.

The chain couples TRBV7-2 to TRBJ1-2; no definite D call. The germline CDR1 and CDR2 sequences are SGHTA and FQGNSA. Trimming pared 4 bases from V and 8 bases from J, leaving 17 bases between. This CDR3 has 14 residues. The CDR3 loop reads CASSSRTWVEGYTF. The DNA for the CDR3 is TGTGCCAGCAGCTCCCGGACTTGGGTAGAAGGCTACACCTTC.

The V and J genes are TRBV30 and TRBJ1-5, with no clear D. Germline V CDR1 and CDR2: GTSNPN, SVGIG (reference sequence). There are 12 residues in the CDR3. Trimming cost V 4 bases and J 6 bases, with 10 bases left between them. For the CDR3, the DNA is TGTGCCTGGAAGCCCCCGGGTCAGCCCCAGCATTTT. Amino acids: CAWKPPGQPQHF.

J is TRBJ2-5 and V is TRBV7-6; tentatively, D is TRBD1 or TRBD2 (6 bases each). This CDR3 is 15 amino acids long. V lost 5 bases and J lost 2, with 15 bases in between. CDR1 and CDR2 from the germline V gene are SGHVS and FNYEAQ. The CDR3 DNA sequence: TGTGCCAGCAGCCCGGGGGTGGGGACACAAGAGACCCAGTACTTC. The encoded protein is CASSPGVGTQETQYF.

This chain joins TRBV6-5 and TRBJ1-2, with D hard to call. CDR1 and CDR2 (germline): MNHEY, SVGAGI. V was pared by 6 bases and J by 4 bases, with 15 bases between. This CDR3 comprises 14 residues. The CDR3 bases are TGTGCCAGCAGGACGGAGATCTATGGCTATGGCTACACCTTC. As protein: CASRTEIYGYGYTF.

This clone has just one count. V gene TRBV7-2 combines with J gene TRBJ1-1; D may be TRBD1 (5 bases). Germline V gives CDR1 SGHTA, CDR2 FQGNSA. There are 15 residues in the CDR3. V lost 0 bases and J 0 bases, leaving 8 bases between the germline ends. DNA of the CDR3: TGTGCCAGCAGCTTAGCGGGGGGGATGAACACTGAAGCTTTCTTT. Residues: CASSLAGGMNTEAFF.

Written as DNA, the CDR3 is TGTGCCAGCAGCTCAAGACAGGGGAATGAAAAACTGTTTTTT. It encodes CASSSRQGNEKLFF. The chain uses TRBV5-4 and TRBJ1-4; the match to TRBD1 covers 8 bases. Losses at the gene ends were 3 bases for V and 5 bases for J; bases not matched to a gene: 3. The CDR3 has 14 residues. Germline V gene sequence: CDR1 SGHNT, CDR2 YYREEE (reference sequence).

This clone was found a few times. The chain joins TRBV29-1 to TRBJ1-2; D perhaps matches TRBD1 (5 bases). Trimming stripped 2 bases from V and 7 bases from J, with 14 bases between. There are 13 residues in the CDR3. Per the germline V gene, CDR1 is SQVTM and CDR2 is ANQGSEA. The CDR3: CSVENQGSLGYTF. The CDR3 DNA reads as TGCAGCGTTGAAAACCAGGGCTCCCTTGGCTACACCTTC.

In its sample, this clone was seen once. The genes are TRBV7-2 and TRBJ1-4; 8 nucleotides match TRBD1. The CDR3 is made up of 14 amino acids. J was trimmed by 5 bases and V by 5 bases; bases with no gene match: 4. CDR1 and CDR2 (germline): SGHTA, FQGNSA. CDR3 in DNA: TGTGCCAGCAGCCCGGGACAGGCAAATGAAAAACTGTTTTTT. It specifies CASSPGQANEKLFF. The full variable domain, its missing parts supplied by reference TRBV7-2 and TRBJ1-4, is GAGVSQSPSNKVTEKGKDVELRCDPISGHTALYWYRQSLGQGLEFLIYFQGNSAPDKSGLPSDRFSAERTGGSVSTLTIQRTQQEDSAVYLCASSPGQANEKLFFGSGTQLSVL.

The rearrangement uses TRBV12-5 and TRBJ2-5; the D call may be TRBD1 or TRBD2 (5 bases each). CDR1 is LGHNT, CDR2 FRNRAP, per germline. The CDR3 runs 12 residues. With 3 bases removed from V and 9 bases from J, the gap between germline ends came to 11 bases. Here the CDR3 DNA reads TGTGCTAGTGGTTTCTCCCGGGACGCCCAGTACTTC. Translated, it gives CASGFSRDAQYF.

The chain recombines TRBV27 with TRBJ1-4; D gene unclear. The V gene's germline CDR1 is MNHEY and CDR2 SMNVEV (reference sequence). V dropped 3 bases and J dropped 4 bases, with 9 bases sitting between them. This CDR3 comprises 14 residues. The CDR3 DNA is TGTGCCAGCAGTTTTTCCCGCAATAATGAAAAACTGTTTTTT. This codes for CASSFSRNNEKLFF.

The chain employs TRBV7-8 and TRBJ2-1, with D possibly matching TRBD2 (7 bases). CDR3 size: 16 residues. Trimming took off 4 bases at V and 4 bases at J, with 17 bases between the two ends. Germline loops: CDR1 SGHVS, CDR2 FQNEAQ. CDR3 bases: TGTGCCAGCAGCTCCTGGGGGGGCGGCGGTTACAATGAGCAGTTCTTC. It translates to CASSSWGGGGYNEQFF.

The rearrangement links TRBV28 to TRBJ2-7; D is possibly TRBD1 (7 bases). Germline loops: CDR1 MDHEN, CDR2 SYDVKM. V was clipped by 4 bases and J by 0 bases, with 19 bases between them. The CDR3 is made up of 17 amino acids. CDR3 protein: CASSYGAGQTYSYEQYF. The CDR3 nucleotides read TGTGCCAGCAGTTACGGCGCGGGACAGACTTACTCCTACGAGCAGTACTTC.

CDR3 sequence: CASSLRDGPTQPQHF. The CDR3 nucleotides are TGTGCCAGCAGCCTTCGGGACGGTCCTACGCAGCCCCAGCATTTT. The chain carries TRBV9 and TRBJ1-5, with D perhaps TRBD1 (5 bases). The CDR3 is made up of 15 amino acids. CDR1 SGDLS and CDR2 YYNGEE come from the germline V gene. V dropped 4 bases and J dropped 7 bases, with 18 bases sitting between them.

CDR3: CASSRGTGVGETQYF. In nucleotides, the CDR3 is TGTGCCAGTAGTCGCGGGACGGGGGTAGGAGAGACCCAGTACTTC. This chain links TRBV19 with TRBJ2-5; possibly TRBD2 for D (6 bases). Germline V gene sequence: CDR1 LNHDA, CDR2 SQIVND (reference sequence). V lost 5 bases and J lost 4, with 17 bases in between. This CDR3 comprises 15 residues.

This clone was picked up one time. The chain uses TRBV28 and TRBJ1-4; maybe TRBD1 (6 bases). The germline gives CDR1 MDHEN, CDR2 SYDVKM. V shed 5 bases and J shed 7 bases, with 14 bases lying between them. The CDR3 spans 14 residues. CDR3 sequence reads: CASSIPGHPEKLFF. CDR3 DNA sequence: TGTGCCAGCAGTATCCCGGGACACCCTGAAAAACTGTTTTTT.

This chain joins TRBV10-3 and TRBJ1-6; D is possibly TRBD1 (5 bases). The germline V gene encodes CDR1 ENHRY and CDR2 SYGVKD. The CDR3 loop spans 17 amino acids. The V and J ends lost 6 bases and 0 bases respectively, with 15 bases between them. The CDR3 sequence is CAISGGAVNSYNSPLHF. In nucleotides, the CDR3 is TGTGCCATCAGCGGTGGGGCAGTAAACTCCTATAATTCACCCCTCCACTTT.

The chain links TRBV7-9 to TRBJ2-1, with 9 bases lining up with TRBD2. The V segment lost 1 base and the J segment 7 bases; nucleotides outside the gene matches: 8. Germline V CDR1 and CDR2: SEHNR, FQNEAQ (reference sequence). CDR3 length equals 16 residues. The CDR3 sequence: CASSLEASGTNNEQFF. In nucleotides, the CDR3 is TGTGCCAGCAGCTTAGAGGCTAGCGGGACAAATAATGAGCAGTTCTTC.

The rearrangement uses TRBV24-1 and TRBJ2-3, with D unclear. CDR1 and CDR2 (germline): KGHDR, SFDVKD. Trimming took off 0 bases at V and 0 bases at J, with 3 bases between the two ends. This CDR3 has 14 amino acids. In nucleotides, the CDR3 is TGTGCCACCAGTGATTTGCAGAGCACAGATACGCAGTATTTT. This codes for CATSDLQSTDTQYF.

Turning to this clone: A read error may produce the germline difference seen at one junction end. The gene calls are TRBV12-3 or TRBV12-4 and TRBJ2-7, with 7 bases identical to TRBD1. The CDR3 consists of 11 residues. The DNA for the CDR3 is TGTGCCAGCAGGACCGGGACAGAGGAAAACTTC. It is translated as CASRTGTEENF.

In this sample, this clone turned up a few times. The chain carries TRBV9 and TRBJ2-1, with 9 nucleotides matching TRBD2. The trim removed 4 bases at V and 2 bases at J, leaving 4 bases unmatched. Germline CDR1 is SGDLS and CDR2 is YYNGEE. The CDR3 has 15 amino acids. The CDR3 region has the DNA TGTGCCAGCAGCCCATCTAGCGGGACCTACAATGAGCAGTTCTTC. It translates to CASSPSSGTYNEQFF.

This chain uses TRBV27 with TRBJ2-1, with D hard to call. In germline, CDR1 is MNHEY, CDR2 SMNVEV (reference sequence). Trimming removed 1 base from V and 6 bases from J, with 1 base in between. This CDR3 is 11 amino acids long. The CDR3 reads CASSLFNEQFF. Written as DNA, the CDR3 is TGTGCCAGCAGTTTATTCAATGAGCAGTTCTTC.